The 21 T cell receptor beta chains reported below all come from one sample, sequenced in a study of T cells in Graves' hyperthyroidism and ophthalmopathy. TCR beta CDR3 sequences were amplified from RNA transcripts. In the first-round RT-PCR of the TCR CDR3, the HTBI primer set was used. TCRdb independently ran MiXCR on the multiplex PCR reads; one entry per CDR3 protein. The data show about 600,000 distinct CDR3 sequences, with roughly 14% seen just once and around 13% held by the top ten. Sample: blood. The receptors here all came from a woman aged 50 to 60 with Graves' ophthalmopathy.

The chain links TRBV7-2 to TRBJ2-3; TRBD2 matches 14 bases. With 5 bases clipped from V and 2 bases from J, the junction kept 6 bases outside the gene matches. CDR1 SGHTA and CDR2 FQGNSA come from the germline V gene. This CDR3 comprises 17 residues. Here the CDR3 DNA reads TGTGCCAGCAGCCCAAGACTAGCGGGGGGGGCCACAGATACGCAGTATTTT. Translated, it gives CASSPRLAGGATDTQYF. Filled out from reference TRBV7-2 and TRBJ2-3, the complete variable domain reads GAGVSQSPSNKVTEKGKDVELRCDPISGHTALYWYRQSLGQGLEFLIYFQGNSAPDKSGLPSDRFSAERTGGSVSTLTIQRTQQEDSAVYLCASSPRLAGGATDTQYFGPGTRLTVL.

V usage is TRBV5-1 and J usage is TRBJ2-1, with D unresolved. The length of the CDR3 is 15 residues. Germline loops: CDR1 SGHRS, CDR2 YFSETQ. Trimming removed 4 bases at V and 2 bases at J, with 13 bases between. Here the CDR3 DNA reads TGCGCCAGCAGCCCAGACTCGACCACCTACAATGAGCAGTTCTTC. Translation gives CASSPDSTTYNEQFF.

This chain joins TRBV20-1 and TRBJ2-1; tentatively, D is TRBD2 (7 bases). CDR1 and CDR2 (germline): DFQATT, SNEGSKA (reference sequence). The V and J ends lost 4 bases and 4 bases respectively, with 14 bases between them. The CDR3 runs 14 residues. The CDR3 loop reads CSANGGGSYNEQFF. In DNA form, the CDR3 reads TGCAGTGCTAACGGGGGCGGGAGTTACAATGAGCAGTTCTTC.

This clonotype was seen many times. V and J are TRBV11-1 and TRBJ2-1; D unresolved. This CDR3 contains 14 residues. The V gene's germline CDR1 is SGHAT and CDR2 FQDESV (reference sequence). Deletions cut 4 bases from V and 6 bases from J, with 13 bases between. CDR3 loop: CASSSRSKPNEQFF. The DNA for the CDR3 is TGTGCCAGCAGCTCCCGCTCCAAACCCAATGAGCAGTTCTTC.

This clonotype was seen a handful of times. The CDR3 loop is CSASTGSGNTIYF. CDR3 nucleotides: TGCAGTGCTTCGACGGGCTCTGGAAACACCATATATTTT. This sequence joins TRBV20-1 and TRBJ1-3; no definite D call. V was clipped by 5 bases and J by 0 bases, with 8 bases between them. Germline assignment: CDR1 DFQATT and CDR2 SNEGSKA (reference sequence). This CDR3 contains 13 residues.

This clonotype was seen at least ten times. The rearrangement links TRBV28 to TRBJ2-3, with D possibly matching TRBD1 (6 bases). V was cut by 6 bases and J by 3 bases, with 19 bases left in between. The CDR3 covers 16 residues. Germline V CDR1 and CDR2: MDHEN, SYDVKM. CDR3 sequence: CASRQKGDYRTDTQYF. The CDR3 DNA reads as TGTGCCAGCAGGCAGAAGGGGGATTACAGGACAGATACGCAGTATTTT. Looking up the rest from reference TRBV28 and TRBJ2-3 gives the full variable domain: DVKVTQSSRYLVKRTGEKVFLECVQDMDHENMFWYRQDPGLGLRLIYFSYDVKMKEKGDIPEGYSVSREKKERFSLILESASTNQTSMYLCASRQKGDYRTDTQYFGPGTRLTVL.

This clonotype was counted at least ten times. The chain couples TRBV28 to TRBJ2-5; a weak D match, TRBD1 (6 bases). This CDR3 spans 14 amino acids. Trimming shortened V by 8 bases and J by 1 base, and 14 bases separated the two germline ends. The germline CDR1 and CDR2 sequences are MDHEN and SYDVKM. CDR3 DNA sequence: TGTGCCAGCCAAAGCCCGGACAGCCAAGAGACCCAGTACTTC. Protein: CASQSPDSQETQYF. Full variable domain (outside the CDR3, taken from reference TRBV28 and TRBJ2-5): DVKVTQSSRYLVKRTGEKVFLECVQDMDHENMFWYRQDPGLGLRLIYFSYDVKMKEKGDIPEGYSVSREKKERFSLILESASTNQTSMYLCASQSPDSQETQYFGPGTRLLVL.

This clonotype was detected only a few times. The CDR3 reads CASSYGGGPWDEQFF. The DNA of the CDR3 is TGTGCCAGCAGTTATGGGGGAGGGCCCTGGGATGAGCAGTTCTTC. The V call is TRBV6-2 or TRBV6-3, the J call TRBJ2-1, with 7 bases lining up with TRBD2. CDR3 length equals 15 residues. The V segment lost 3 bases and the J segment 8 bases; nucleotides outside the gene matches: 10. Germline lookup yields CDR1 MNHEY and CDR2 SVGEGT.

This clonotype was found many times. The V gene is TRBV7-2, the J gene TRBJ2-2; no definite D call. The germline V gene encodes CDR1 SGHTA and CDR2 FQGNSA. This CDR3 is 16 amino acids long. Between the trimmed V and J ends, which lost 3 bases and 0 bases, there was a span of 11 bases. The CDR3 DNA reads TGTGCCAGCAGCTTTCGGTCGGCTACGAACACCGGGGAGCTGTTTTTT. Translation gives CASSFRSATNTGELFF.

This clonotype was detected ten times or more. CDR3 amino acids: CASSLLGWGRNTEAFF. CDR3 nucleotide sequence: TGTGCCAGCAGTTTATTGGGATGGGGACGGAACACTGAAGCTTTCTTT. This chain links TRBV28 with TRBJ1-1, with a weak D call TRBD1 (5 bases). This CDR3 region has 16 residues. The germline CDR1 and CDR2 sequences are MDHEN and SYDVKM. V shed 1 base and J shed 1 base, with 13 bases lying between them.

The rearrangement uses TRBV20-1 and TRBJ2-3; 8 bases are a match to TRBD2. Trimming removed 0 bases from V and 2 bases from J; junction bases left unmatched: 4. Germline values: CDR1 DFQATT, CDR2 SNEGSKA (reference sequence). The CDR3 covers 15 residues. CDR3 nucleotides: TGCAGTGCTAGAGAAGGTAGCGGGGCCACAGATACGCAGTATTTT. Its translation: CSAREGSGATDTQYF.

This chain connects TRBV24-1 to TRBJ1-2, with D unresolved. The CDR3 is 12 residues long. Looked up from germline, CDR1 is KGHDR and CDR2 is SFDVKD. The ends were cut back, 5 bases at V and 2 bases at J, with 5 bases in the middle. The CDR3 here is CATSGVNYGYTF. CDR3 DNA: TGTGCCACCAGTGGAGTGAACTATGGCTACACCTTC.

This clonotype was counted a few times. CDR3 sequence reads: CSVDWSGRAGTDTQYF. CDR3 nucleotides: TGCAGCGTTGATTGGAGCGGGAGGGCGGGCACAGATACGCAGTATTTT. This chain joins TRBV29-1 and TRBJ2-3; 10 bases agree with TRBD2. CDR1 is SQVTM and CDR2 is ANQGSEA in the germline V gene. The CDR3 extends over 16 amino acids. J lost 1 base, V lost 3 bases, and 7 bases had no gene match.

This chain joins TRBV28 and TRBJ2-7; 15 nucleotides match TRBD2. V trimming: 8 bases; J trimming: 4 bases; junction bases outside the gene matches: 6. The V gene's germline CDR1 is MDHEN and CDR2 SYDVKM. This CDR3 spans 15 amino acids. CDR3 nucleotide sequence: TGTGCCAGCTTTCCGGGACTAGCGGGAGGTTACGAGCAGTACTTC. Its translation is CASFPGLAGGYEQYF.

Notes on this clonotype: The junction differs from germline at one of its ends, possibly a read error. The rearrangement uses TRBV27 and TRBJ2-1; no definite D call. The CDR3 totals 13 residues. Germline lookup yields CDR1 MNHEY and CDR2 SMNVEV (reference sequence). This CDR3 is CASSLEGYNEKFF. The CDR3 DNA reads TGTGCCAGCAGTTTAGAAGGATACAATGAGAAGTTCTTC.

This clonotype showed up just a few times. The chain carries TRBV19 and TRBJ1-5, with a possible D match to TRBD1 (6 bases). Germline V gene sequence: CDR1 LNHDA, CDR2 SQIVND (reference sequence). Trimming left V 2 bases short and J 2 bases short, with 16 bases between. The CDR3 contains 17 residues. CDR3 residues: CASSISGRGGGNQPQHF. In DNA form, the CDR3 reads TGTGCCAGTAGTATATCGGGCAGGGGTGGTGGCAATCAGCCCCAGCATTTT.

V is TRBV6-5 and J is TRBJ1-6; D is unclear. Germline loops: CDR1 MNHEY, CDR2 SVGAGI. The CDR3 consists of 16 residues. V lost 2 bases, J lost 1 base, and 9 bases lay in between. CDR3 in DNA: TGTGCCAGCAGTTACCTCGAACCTTCCTATAATTCACCCCTCCACTTT. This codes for CASSYLEPSYNSPLHF.

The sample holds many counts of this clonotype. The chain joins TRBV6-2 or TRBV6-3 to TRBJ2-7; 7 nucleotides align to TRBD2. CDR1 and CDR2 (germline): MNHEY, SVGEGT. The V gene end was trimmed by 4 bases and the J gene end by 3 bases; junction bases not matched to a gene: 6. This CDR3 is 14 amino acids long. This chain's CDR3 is CASSSPTSSYEQYF. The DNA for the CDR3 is TGTGCCAGCAGTTCCCCGACTAGCAGCTACGAGCAGTACTTC.

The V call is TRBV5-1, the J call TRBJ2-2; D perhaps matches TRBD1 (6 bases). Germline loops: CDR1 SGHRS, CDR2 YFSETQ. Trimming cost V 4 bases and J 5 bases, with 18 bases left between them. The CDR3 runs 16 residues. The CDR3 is CASSPHRDTSTGELFF. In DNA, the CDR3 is TGCGCCAGCAGCCCACACCGGGACACTTCAACCGGGGAGCTGTTTTTT. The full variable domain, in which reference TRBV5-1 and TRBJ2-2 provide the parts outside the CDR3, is KAGVTQTPRYLIKTRGQQVTLSCSPISGHRSVSWYQQTPGQGLQFLFEYFSETQRNKGNFPGRFSGRQFSNSRSEMNVSTLELGDSALYLCASSPHRDTSTGELFFGEGSRLTVL.

CDR3 residues: CASSYSRAPGEQFF. The CDR3 nucleotides are TGTGCCAGCAGCTACTCCCGGGCCCCTGGTGAGCAGTTCTTC. V and J are TRBV7-6 and TRBJ2-1; D gene uncertain. V was cut by 4 bases and J by 9 bases, with 16 bases left in between. Germline-derived CDR1 and CDR2 are SGHVS and FNYEAQ. The CDR3 spans 14 residues.

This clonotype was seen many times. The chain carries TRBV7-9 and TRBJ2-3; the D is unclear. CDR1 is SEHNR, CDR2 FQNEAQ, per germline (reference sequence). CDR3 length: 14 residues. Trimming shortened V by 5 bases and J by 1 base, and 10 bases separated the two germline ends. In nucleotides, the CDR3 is TGTGCCAGCAGCAAGCAGCGAGGCACAGATACGCAGTATTTT. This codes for CASSKQRGTDTQYF.